This is a list of T cell receptor beta chains from one sample in a study of OX40 agonist ivuxolimab in advanced cancers. Sequencing was performed with immunoSEQ multiplex PCR; in TCRdb, only in-frame clones are kept and a portion is missing. The table records over 95,000 clones, about 91% of them present only once. The sample in question was CD4+ or CD8+ T cells sorted from blood, obtained in a trial of the OX40 agonist ivuxolimab. These receptor sequences come from an adult with an advanced solid tumor such as melanoma, head and neck, liver or kidney cancer. Both conserved end residues are part of each CDR3. The order of the fields is J gene, V gene, D gene, CDR3 DNA, CDR3 protein. D genes are given only for firm matches.

TRBJ2-7,TRBV7-2,TRBD2,TGTGCCAGCAGCGGTGGGAGGGCCCGCGAGCAGTACTTC,CASSGGRAREQYF
TRBJ1-4,TRBV5-1,TRBD1,TGCGCCAGCAGCTTACAGGGGGTAGCAACTAATGAAAAACTGTTTTTT,CASSLQGVATNEKLFF
TRBJ1-3,TRBV15,TRBD1,TGTGCCACCAGCAGAGGCAGGGACAGCTCTGGAAACACCATATATTTT,CATSRGRDSSGNTIYF
TRBJ2-7,TRBV28,TRBD2,TGTGCCAGCAGTTCCCCCGGGACTAGCGGGAGCCACGAGCAGTACTTC,CASSSPGTSGSHEQYF
TRBJ1-6,TRBV7-2,TRBD1,TGTGCCAGCAGCGGCCGGGACAGGGGAGTTAATTCACCCCTCCACTTT,CASSGRDRGVNSPLHF
TRBJ1-2,TRBV18,.,TGTGCCAGCTCACCACTTCCACCCCGGACAGTTAACTATGGCTACACCTTC,CASSPLPPRTVNYGYTF
TRBJ1-2,TRBV4-2,.,TGTGCCAGCAGCCAAGAGGGGGGGGCAAATCAATTCTATGGCTACACCTTC,CASSQEGGANQFYGYTF
TRBJ1-1,TRBV18,.,TGTGCCAGCTCACCTCTCCCTTCAAGGAACACTGAAGCTTTCTTT,CASSPLPSRNTEAFF
TRBJ1-1,TRBV7-2,.,TGTGCCAGCAGCTTACAGGGAGGGGACACTGAAGCTTTCTTT,CASSLQGGDTEAFF
TRBJ2-7,TRBV7-9,.,TGTGCCAGCAGCTTAGGGCGACGGGACCCCTACGAGCAGTACTTC,CASSLGRRDPYEQYF